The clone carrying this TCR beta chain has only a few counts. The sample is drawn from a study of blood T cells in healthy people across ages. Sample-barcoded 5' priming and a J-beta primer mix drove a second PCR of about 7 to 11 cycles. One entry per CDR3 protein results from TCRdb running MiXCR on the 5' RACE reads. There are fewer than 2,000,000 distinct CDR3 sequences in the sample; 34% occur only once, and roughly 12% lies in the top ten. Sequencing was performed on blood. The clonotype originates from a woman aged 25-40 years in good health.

DNA of the CDR3: TGTGCCAGCAGGGGGGTGGGGTACACAGATACGCAGTATTTT. As protein: CASRGVGYTDTQYF. The gene calls are TRBV27 and TRBJ2-3; D may be TRBD1 or TRBD2 (5 bases each). CDR1 is MNHEY, CDR2 SMNVEV, per germline (reference sequence). This CDR3 is built from 14 residues. Trimming took off 6 bases at V and 2 bases at J, with 12 bases between the two ends.